This T cell receptor beta chain was documented in a study of T-cell reconstitution after alpha-beta-depleted transplantation in children (dated by TCRdb to 2016 to 2017). For the study in its entirety: The study quantitatively tracked T-cell immune reconstitution after TCRalphabeta/CD19-depleted allogeneic hematopoietic cell transplantation in children using TCR repertoire profiling.

Library prep was done by PCR. TCRdb lists the instrument as Illumina HiSeq 2500. To normalize quantification of the TCRbeta repertoire, the TCR libraries were built with molecular barcoding that relied on unique molecular identifiers. TCRdb itself trimmed the public reads at Q25 with fastp, ran MiXCR and retained productive beta chains. Identical CDR3 protein sequences are pooled into one entry, listed with their most common genes and DNA. This sample holds approximately 270,000 distinct CDR3 sequences; 9.9% were observed only once. The biggest ten clones account for about 9.4% of the sample. The germline V gene (reference sequence) specifies DFQATT as CDR1 and SNEGSKA as CDR2. V is shortened by 0 bases, J by 4 bases, and the region joining them spans 7 bases. Including the terminal cysteine and phenylalanine, the CDR3 comprises 12 residues. Here the CDR3 DNA is all that survives: 36 bases in frame from base 1.

About this clonotype itself: The clone's antigen remains unknown. The sample holds no much larger clone one base away, and base qualities are not on file.

The sequence was obtained from a human donor who donated a stem cell graft to a child with SCID. Here the sequenced sample was PBMCs from the stem cell graft donor, taken from the stem cell graft. The chain employs TRBV20-1 and TRBJ2-7, with the D call perhaps TRBD1 or TRBD2, as 5 bases match in each case. The nucleotides are TGCAGTGCTAGAGAGGGGGAGTACGAGCAGTACTTC. Translated, it reads CSAREGEYEQYF.